One sample yielded the 15 T cell receptor beta chains listed below, sequenced in a study of T-cell memory formation after mild COVID-19. A single record per CDR3 protein comes from TCRdb applying MiXCR to the 5' RACE reads. The repertoire holds some 350,000 distinct CDR3 sequences, with roughly 13% as singletons. The sequencing sample was made of PBMCs or a T cell subset sorted from them (not recorded which). These receptors came from a man aged 18-30 years who had mild COVID-19 (a few samples of this study predate the infection). Cell type and time point are not known.

This clonotype was picked up many times. J is TRBJ2-3 and V is TRBV20-1; 9 nucleotides align to TRBD2. V was clipped by 4 bases and J by 7 bases; unmatched bases: 12. Germline CDR1 and CDR2: DFQATT and SNEGSKA (reference sequence). This CDR3 contains 15 residues. The CDR3 DNA sequence: TGCAGTGCTAAAAAGGGTTCAGCGGGGGGAAATACGCAGTATTTT. As protein: CSAKKGSAGGNTQYF.

This chain connects TRBV7-2 to TRBJ2-5; D gene unclear. The germline CDR1 and CDR2 sequences are SGHTA and FQGNSA. The CDR3 runs to 13 residues. Trimming removed 5 bases from V and 9 bases from J, with 16 bases in between. CDR3 nucleotide sequence: TGTGCCAGCAGCCCGTTGGAGCTATTGGCCCAGTACTTC. Encoded protein: CASSPLELLAQYF. The variable domain in full, with the rest retrieved from reference TRBV7-2 and TRBJ2-5, is GAGVSQSPSNKVTEKGKDVELRCDPISGHTALYWYRQSLGQGLEFLIYFQGNSAPDKSGLPSDRFSAERTGGSVSTLTIQRTQQEDSAVYLCASSPLELLAQYFGPGTRLLVL.

This clonotype was recorded many times. The chain recombines TRBV20-1 with TRBJ2-6; possible D gene TRBD1, 6 bases. With 6 bases removed from V and 4 bases from J, the gap between germline ends came to 13 bases. The CDR3 contains 14 residues. CDR1 DFQATT and CDR2 SNEGSKA come from the germline V gene (reference sequence). The CDR3 sequence: CSAIRTEGANVLTF. DNA for the CDR3: TGCAGTGCCATCCGGACAGAGGGGGCCAACGTCCTGACTTTC.

This clonotype was observed a handful of times. The chain recombines TRBV20-1 with TRBJ2-5, with a tentative D call TRBD2 (6 bases). Trimming took 6 bases from V and 5 from J, leaving 16 bases between them. CDR1 DFQATT and CDR2 SNEGSKA come from the germline V gene (reference sequence). The CDR3 totals 13 residues. The CDR3 spells CSASEGGVETQYF. The CDR3 nucleotides read TGCAGTGCCTCAGAGGGCGGGGTTGAGACCCAGTACTTC.

V usage is TRBV5-1 and J usage is TRBJ1-5; 12 positions agree with TRBD1. Germline V gene data show CDR1 as SGHRS and CDR2 as YFSETQ. The CDR3 runs 14 residues. V lost 4 bases, J lost 6 bases, and 2 bases stayed unmatched. In DNA form, the CDR3 reads TGCGCCAGCAGCGTGGGACAGGGGGCTCAGCCCCAGCATTTT. Translated, it gives CASSVGQGAQPQHF.

This clonotype was found a few times. The V gene is TRBV12-3 or TRBV12-4, the J gene TRBJ2-2; 8 bases are a match to TRBD2. This CDR3 has 13 amino acids. With V trimmed by 10 bases and J by 0 bases, 1 base remained unmatched. The CDR3 here is CATGGANTGELFF. The CDR3 DNA sequence: TGTGCCACCGGGGGGGCGAACACCGGGGAGCTGTTTTTT.

The V call is TRBV2, the J call TRBJ1-1; the D is unclear. The CDR3 has 13 residues. Germline CDR1 and CDR2: SNHLY and FYNNEI. Trimming shortened V by 6 bases and J by 2 bases, and 10 bases separated the two germline ends. The CDR3 region is CASRKTLNTEAFF. DNA for the CDR3: TGTGCCAGCAGGAAGACATTAAACACTGAAGCTTTCTTT.

This clonotype was recorded a few times. The rearrangement uses TRBV7-3 and TRBJ2-1, with a possible D match to TRBD2 (7 bases). Germline V gene data show CDR1 as SGHTA and CDR2 as FQGTGA. CDR3 length: 13 residues. V was cut by 4 bases and J by 11 bases, with 15 bases left in between. The DNA for the CDR3 is TGTGCCAGCAGCTCAGGGGAGGGCAGGAAGCAGTTCTTC. Amino acid sequence: CASSSGEGRKQFF.

The chain links TRBV7-2 to TRBJ2-3; TRBD2 aligns across 12 bases. The CDR3 is made up of 16 amino acids. Germline V gene sequence: CDR1 SGHTA, CDR2 FQGNSA. V shed 3 bases, J shed 7 bases, and the junction held 8 bases outside the gene matches. This CDR3 is CASSFPASGGANTQYF. The DNA for the CDR3 is TGTGCCAGCAGCTTTCCAGCTAGCGGGGGGGCCAATACGCAGTATTTT.

This chain joins TRBV27 and TRBJ2-5, with 8 bases aligning to TRBD2. CDR1 is MNHEY, CDR2 SMNVEV, per germline (reference sequence). The CDR3 is made up of 15 amino acids. J was trimmed by 3 bases and V by 0 bases; bases with no gene match: 3. The CDR3 nucleotides read TGTGCCAGCAGTTTATCCACGGGGGGGGAAGAGACCCAGTACTTC. It is translated as CASSLSTGGEETQYF.

In this sample, this clonotype turned up a few times. This chain joins TRBV7-2 and TRBJ1-5, with D maybe TRBD1 (6 bases). The V and J ends lost 4 bases and 5 bases respectively, with 18 bases between them. The germline CDR1 and CDR2 sequences are SGHTA and FQGNSA. The CDR3 extends over 16 amino acids. The CDR3 loop is CASSSTGAGIYQPQHF. CDR3 nucleotide sequence: TGTGCCAGCAGCTCCACGGGGGCAGGTATATATCAGCCCCAGCATTTT.

This clonotype showed up just once. J is TRBJ1-2 and V is TRBV7-2, with TRBD1 as a possible D gene (6 bases). The CDR3 loop spans 13 amino acids. CDR1 and CDR2 (germline): SGHTA, FQGNSA. V lost 6 bases and J 4 bases, leaving 12 bases between the germline ends. The CDR3 DNA reads TGTGCCAGCAGGCCACAGGGTAGCTATGGCTACACCTTC. Its protein is CASRPQGSYGYTF.

V and J are TRBV7-2 and TRBJ2-5, with D perhaps TRBD1 (6 bases). V was pared by 6 bases and J by 7 bases, with 15 bases between. CDR1 SGHTA and CDR2 FQGNSA come from the germline V gene. There are 13 residues in the CDR3. CDR3 nucleotide sequence: TGTGCCAGCAGGACGGCGGCGACAGGGACCCAGTACTTC. Encoded protein: CASRTAATGTQYF. Drawing the rest from reference TRBV7-2 and TRBJ2-5, the complete variable domain is GAGVSQSPSNKVTEKGKDVELRCDPISGHTALYWYRQSLGQGLEFLIYFQGNSAPDKSGLPSDRFSAERTGGSVSTLTIQRTQQEDSAVYLCASRTAATGTQYFGPGTRLLVL.

The chain joins TRBV4-3 to TRBJ2-2, with 7 positions matching TRBD2. Unmatched junction bases numbered 7, after V lost 5 bases and J lost 4 bases. Germline CDR1 is LGHNA and CDR2 is YSLEER. The CDR3 sequence is 15 residues long. Here the CDR3 reads CASSKGTIFTGELFF. CDR3 bases: TGCGCCAGCAGCAAGGGGACTATTTTCACCGGGGAGCTGTTTTTT.

This clonotype showed up just a few times. The chain joins TRBV19 to TRBJ1-1; D unresolved. Trimming left V 7 bases short and J 1 base short, with 10 bases between. Germline V gene lookup returns CDR1 LNHDA and CDR2 SQIVND (reference sequence). The CDR3 length is 13 residues. Here the CDR3 reads CASKGFGNTEAFF. CDR3 sequence (DNA): TGTGCCAGTAAGGGATTCGGGAACACTGAAGCTTTCTTT. Full variable domain (rest looked up from reference TRBV19 and TRBJ1-1): DGGITQSPKYLFRKEGQNVTLSCEQNLNHDAMYWYRQDPGQGLRLIYYSQIVNDFQKGDIAEGYSVSREKKESFPLTVTSAQKNPTAFYLCASKGFGNTEAFFGQGTRLTVV.